The sequence of this T cell receptor (beta chain) was determined in a study of blood T cell repertoires in COVID-19. Source study methods: By means of reference gene primer amplification, nucleated cell counts were estimated. Clones were sequenced by immunoSEQ multiplex PCR, and TCRdb holds only the in-frame ones, with some missing. The V and J calls and clone size come from that table; D and trimming were worked out from the DNA. The sample consists of hundreds of thousands of clones, around nine tenths of them appearing once. Recruited during active infection, patients (from Seattle) were subsequently followed longitudinally. CDR1 MNHEY and CDR2 SVGAGI come from the germline V gene. The CDR3 is made up of 15 amino acids. V was clipped by 0 bases and J by 0 bases, with 9 bases between them.

Sequencing was performed on peripheral blood. This TCR came from a man younger than 35 with COVID-19, enrolled during active disease. V is TRBV6-5 and J is TRBJ2-7; unclear D gene. The CDR3 bases are TGTGCCAGCAGTTACTCGAGTATTAGCTCCTACGAGCAGTACTTC. This gives the protein CASSYSSISSYEQYF.